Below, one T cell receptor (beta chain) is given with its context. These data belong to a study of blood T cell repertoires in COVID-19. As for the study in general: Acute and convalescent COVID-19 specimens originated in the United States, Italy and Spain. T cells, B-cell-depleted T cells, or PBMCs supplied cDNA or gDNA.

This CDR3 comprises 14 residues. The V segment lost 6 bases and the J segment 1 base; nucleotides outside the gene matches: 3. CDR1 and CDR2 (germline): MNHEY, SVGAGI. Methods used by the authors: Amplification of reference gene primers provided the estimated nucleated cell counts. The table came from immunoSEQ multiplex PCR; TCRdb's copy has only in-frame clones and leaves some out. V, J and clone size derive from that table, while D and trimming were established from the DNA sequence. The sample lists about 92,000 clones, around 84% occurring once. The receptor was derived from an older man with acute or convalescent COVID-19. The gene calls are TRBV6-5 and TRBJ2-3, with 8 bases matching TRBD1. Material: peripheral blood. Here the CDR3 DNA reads TGTGCCAGCAGCCCGACAGGGGGCACAGATACGCAGTATTTT. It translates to CASSPTGGTDTQYF.